Shown below are 3 T cell receptor beta chains from a single sample sequenced in a study of neoadjuvant nivolumab and ipilimumab in lung cancer (dated by TCRdb to the early 2020s). The library was generated by the immunoSEQ multiplex PCR assay. The immuneACCESS repertoire file appears here via TCRdb, limited to in-frame rearrangements. These files lack a portion of the clones; in checked studies, under half of the deficit traces to unresolved V genes, and the cause of the others is not known. Across this sample there are some 50,000 clones, with about 89% seen only once. Around 3.7% of the sample comes from the top ten. The sample's time point label, in plain terms: pretherapy, before neoadjuvant immune checkpoint inhibitors. The sequences come from blood, collected before neoadjuvant nivolumab, alone or with ipilimumab. The receptors originated from an adult with non-small cell lung cancer. Some clones in this sample may be carry-over from other donors' samples.

The chain recombines TRBV28 with TRBJ2-2, with a possible D match to TRBD2 (6 bases). V lost 5 bases and J 4 bases, leaving 17 bases between the germline ends. CDR1 and CDR2 (germline): MDHEN, SYDVKM. This CDR3 spans 16 amino acids. The CDR3 loop is CASSARRGLGTGELFF. DNA of the CDR3: TGTGCCAGCAGTGCCAGGAGGGGTTTGGGCACCGGGGAGCTGTTTTTT.

The genes are TRBV7-9 and TRBJ2-1, with 8 bases matching TRBD2. The CDR3 runs to 15 residues. Germline-derived CDR1 and CDR2 are SEHNR and FQNEAQ (reference sequence). After removal of 8 bases from V and 6 bases from J, the junction contained 12 bases not matched to a gene. The CDR3 coding sequence is TGTGCCAGCTTTGCGGGAGGTTCCAGGGGCAATGAGCAGTTCTTC. This sequence encodes CASFAGGSRGNEQFF.

V gene TRBV7-8 combines with J gene TRBJ1-4, with 9 bases identical to TRBD1. With V trimmed by 5 bases and J by 4 bases, 8 bases remained unmatched. Germline V gives CDR1 SGHVS, CDR2 FQNEAQ. The CDR3 is 16 residues long. The CDR3 protein is CASSPGTGLGNEKLFF. The CDR3 bases are TGTGCCAGCAGCCCGGGGACAGGGCTGGGTAATGAAAAACTGTTTTTT.